This T cell receptor (beta chain) comes out of a study of T cells in Graves' hyperthyroidism and ophthalmopathy. Study in general: Peripheral blood collection took place at initial diagnosis, before any treatment.

TCR beta CDR3 regions were amplified from RNA. First-round RT-PCR with HTBI primers amplified the TCR CDR3 region. One entry per CDR3 protein results from TCRdb running MiXCR on the multiplex PCR reads. The sample includes about 350,000 distinct CDR3 sequences, about a fifth of them seen just once. This clonotype has ten or more counts. Antigen specificity is unknown. With 2 bases removed from V and 5 bases from J, the gap between germline ends came to 15 bases. The CDR3 contains 15 residues. The germline V gene has CDR1 MNHNS and CDR2 SASEGT. Points from the study as a whole: Most clonotypes expanded in thyroid above 0.001 were likewise present in blood. With a median lead of around 6.7 months before onset, the model predicted ophthalmopathy.

This sequence joins TRBV6-1 and TRBJ2-5; D possibly corresponds to TRBD2 (7 bases). This receptor was obtained from a woman aged 18-30 years with Graves' hyperthyroidism. Sequencing was carried out using blood. Written as DNA, the CDR3 is TGTGCCAGCAGTGAAAGTAGGGGGGGGTTCGAGACCCAGTACTTC. Translation: CASSESRGGFETQYF.